This T cell receptor beta chain was retrieved from a study of T cell responses to AZD1222 COVID-19 vaccine. The data were produced by immunoSEQ multiplex PCR, yet TCRdb's version contains in-frame clones alone and is incomplete. The table lists around 200,000 clones, around 94% of them singletons, with more than 1.5% in the top ten. This CDR3 region has 16 residues. V lost 0 bases and J 0 bases, leaving 9 bases between the germline ends. Germline CDR1 reads SGDLS; CDR2 reads YYNGEE. This clone was observed a single time. This sample comprised peripheral blood, obtained 28 days after the second AZD1222 dose. The receptor's source is an adult who received the AZD1222 COVID-19 vaccine. The rearrangement joins TRBV9 to TRBJ1-4; TRBD1 might be the D (5 bases). CDR3 residues: CASSVEAGSTNEKLFF. In nucleotides, the CDR3 is TGTGCCAGCAGCGTAGAGGCAGGGTCAACTAATGAAAAACTGTTTTTT.